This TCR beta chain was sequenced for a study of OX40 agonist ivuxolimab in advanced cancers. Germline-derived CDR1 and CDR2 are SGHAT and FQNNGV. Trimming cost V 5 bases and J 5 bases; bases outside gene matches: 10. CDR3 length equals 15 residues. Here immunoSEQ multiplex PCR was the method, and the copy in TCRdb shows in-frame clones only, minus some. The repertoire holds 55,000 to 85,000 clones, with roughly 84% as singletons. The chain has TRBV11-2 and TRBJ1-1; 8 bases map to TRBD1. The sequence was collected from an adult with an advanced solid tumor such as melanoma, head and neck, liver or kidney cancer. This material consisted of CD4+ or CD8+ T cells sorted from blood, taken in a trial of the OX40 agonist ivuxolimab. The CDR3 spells CASSGGQGAGTEAFF. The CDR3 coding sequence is TGTGCCAGCAGCGGAGGCCAGGGGGCCGGGACTGAAGCTTTCTTT. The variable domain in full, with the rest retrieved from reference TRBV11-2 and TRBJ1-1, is EAGVAQSPRYKIIEKRQSVAFWCNPISGHATLYWYQQILGQGPKLLIQFQNNGVVDDSQLPKDRFSAERLKGVDSTLKIQPAKLEDSAVYLCASSGGQGAGTEAFFGQGTRLTVV.